This T cell receptor beta chain was profiled in a study of T-cell reconstitution after alpha-beta-depleted transplantation in children (TCRdb year 2016). About the study as a whole: T-cell immune reconstitution after TCRalphabeta/CD19-depleted allogeneic hematopoietic cell transplantation in children was quantitatively tracked in the study by means of TCR repertoire profiling.

For this clonotype: Its antigen target is currently unknown. The input lacks base qualities; no much larger clone sits a single base away.

Libraries came from PCR. TCRdb lists the instrument as Illumina HiSeq 2500. TCR library preparation used molecular barcoding, with unique molecular identifiers applied to normalize quantification of the TCRbeta repertoire. TCRdb took the public reads, trimmed them with fastp at Q25, ran MiXCR for clone calling and kept in-frame beta chains. Merged by CDR3 protein, the rows form single entries marked with the most common genes and DNA. This sample gives about 540,000 distinct CDR3 sequences in total; around 19% of them show up just once. More than 2.5% of the sample goes to the ten largest clones. Spanning cysteine to phenylalanine, the CDR3 consists of 17 amino acids. The read is trimmed to its CDR3 DNA, 51 bases read in frame from base 1. Reading the germline V gene (reference sequence) gives CDR1 DFQATT and CDR2 SNEGSKA. Ends trimmed: V by 0 bases, J by 9 bases; bases unmatched to a gene: 14.

The rearranged chain carries TRBV20-1 and TRBJ2-1; 10 bases in the junction line up with TRBD2. The starting material was PBMCs from the stem cell graft donor, obtained from the stem cell graft. The TCR originated in a human donor who donated a stem cell graft to a child with acute lymphoblastic leukemia. At the DNA level, the sequence is TGCAGTGCTAGAGATCTAATGAGCGGGAGGGCCTTCGGTGAGCAGTTCTTC. The resulting protein is CSARDLMSGRAFGEQFF.